This T cell receptor beta chain was found in a study of T cell responses to AZD1222 COVID-19 vaccine. Trimming took 0 bases from V and 7 from J; bases not matched to a gene: 4. This CDR3 is 15 amino acids long. Germline CDR1 reads SGHDT; CDR2 reads YYEEEE. A word on this clone: The antigen is undetermined.

Repertoires were generated with immunoSEQ multiplex PCR, while TCRdb's copy carries only in-frame clones and drops some. The repertoire holds about 110,000 clones, 88% seen once, with 9.5% to 15% in the top ten. Study-level results: Compared with day 0, the breadth and depth of the Spike-specific TCR repertoire rose significantly after two doses of AZD1222. Donors were largely white British and mainly female; clonal diversity was possibly underestimated. Dominant at 160-218 and 743-854, vaccine-associated CD4 TCRs also spanned spike.

The chain uses TRBV5-6 and TRBJ2-1; 10 bases align to TRBD1. This specimen consisted of peripheral blood, obtained on day 0 of MenACWY control vaccination. The clonotype comes from an adult in good health. As DNA, the CDR3 is TGTGCCAGCAGCTTGGAGACAGGGGGCGGGAATGAGCAGTTCTTC. The encoded protein is CASSLETGGGNEQFF.